A single sample gave rise to the 14 T cell receptor beta chains below, sequenced in a study of T cells in Graves' hyperthyroidism and ophthalmopathy. The source material, RNA transcripts, was used to amplify TCR beta CDR3 regions. A first-round RT-PCR of the TCR CDR3 used the HTBI primer set. TCRdb passed the multiplex PCR reads through MiXCR, listing each CDR3 protein once. The sample lists 650,000 to 700,000 distinct CDR3 sequences; 17% were seen once. Source material: blood. The receptors derive from a man aged 50-60 years with Graves' hyperthyroidism.

In this sample, this clonotype turned up many times. The chain uses TRBV7-9 and TRBJ2-1; TRBD1 matches 9 bases. Trimming took 5 bases from V and 8 from J; bases not matched to a gene: 4. The CDR3 length is 13 residues. Germline V gene data show CDR1 as SEHNR and CDR2 as FQNEAQ (reference sequence). The CDR3 nucleotides are TGTGCCAGCAGCCGGACAGGGGTACATGAGCAGTTCTTC. Translating gives CASSRTGVHEQFF.

In its sample, this clonotype was seen many times. The genes are TRBV6-6 and TRBJ1-3; D gene unclear. The CDR3 runs to 16 residues. CDR1 and CDR2 from the germline V gene are MNHNY and SVGAGI (reference sequence). The ends were cut back, 2 bases at V and 0 bases at J, with 11 bases in the middle. The DNA for the CDR3 is TGTGCCAGCAGTTACCCAGGTTCCCGCTCTGGAAACACCATATATTTT. It is translated as CASSYPGSRSGNTIYF.

This clonotype has at least ten counts. V usage is TRBV19 and J usage is TRBJ2-1, with D perhaps TRBD1 (6 bases). Per germline, CDR1 LNHDA and CDR2 SQIVND (reference sequence). Trimming removed 4 bases from V and 5 bases from J, with 21 bases in between. The CDR3 loop spans 17 amino acids. CDR3 protein: CASSRVQGLTGNNEQFF. As DNA, the CDR3 is TGTGCCAGTAGTAGAGTACAGGGTCTGACGGGCAACAATGAGCAGTTCTTC.

J is TRBJ2-5 and V is TRBV6-1; possible D gene TRBD2, 5 bases. The CDR3 extends over 15 amino acids. The germline V and J ends were trimmed by 6 bases and 4 bases, with 18 bases remaining between them. Germline lookup yields CDR1 MNHNS and CDR2 SASEGT. CDR3 sequence: CASSQTGGRGETQYF. DNA for the CDR3: TGTGCCAGCAGCCAAACCGGAGGTCGAGGAGAGACCCAGTACTTC.

In this sample, this clonotype turned up many times. V usage is TRBV5-1 and J usage is TRBJ2-3; D might be TRBD1 (6 bases). Germline V gives CDR1 SGHRS, CDR2 YFSETQ. V lost 0 bases and J 4 bases, leaving 21 bases between the germline ends. This CDR3 contains 18 residues. The CDR3 DNA is TGCGCCAGCAGCTTGGCCCCGGACAGCCCGGATTGGGCAGATACGCAGTATTTT. It translates to CASSLAPDSPDWADTQYF.

The chain joins TRBV20-1 to TRBJ2-5; no firm D call. Germline V gene lookup returns CDR1 DFQATT and CDR2 SNEGSKA (reference sequence). CDR3 length equals 13 residues. V gave up 4 bases and J gave up 1 base, with 10 bases separating them. As DNA, the CDR3 is TGCAGTGCTATCGGACGCCTCCAAGAGACCCAGTACTTC. Translation gives CSAIGRLQETQYF.

CDR3 sequence: CASVRGQGEKLFF. The DNA for the CDR3 is TGTGCCAGCGTTCGGGGGCAGGGTGAAAAACTGTTTTTT. The chain recombines TRBV6-5 with TRBJ1-4, with a tentative D call TRBD1 (6 bases). Germline CDR1 MNHEY, CDR2 SVGAGI. V was pared by 8 bases and J by 7 bases, with 14 bases between. The CDR3 is made up of 13 amino acids.

For this clonotype: A read error is possible here, since a much larger clone lies one base away. The V call is TRBV7-2, the J call TRBJ1-6; D gene unclear. This CDR3 contains 15 residues. CDR1 SGHTA and CDR2 FQGNSA come from the germline V gene. This CDR3 reads CASSFFWVTNSSLHF. CDR3 bases: TGTGCCAGCAGCTTCTTCTGGGTGACGAATTCATCCCTCCACTTT.

This clonotype was found a few times. The V gene is TRBV30, the J gene TRBJ1-1; D unresolved. Germline V CDR1 and CDR2: GTSNPN, SVGIG (reference sequence). The CDR3 contains 15 residues. Trimming stripped 1 base from V and 1 base from J, with 13 bases between. The CDR3 loop reads CAWSGAGFPNTEAFF. The CDR3 region has the DNA TGTGCCTGGAGTGGAGCAGGATTCCCGAACACTGAAGCTTTCTTT.

This clonotype was recorded many times. The chain recombines TRBV30 with TRBJ2-7; unclear D gene. CDR3 length: 13 amino acids. Trimming took 3 bases from V and 2 from J, leaving 11 bases between them. Germline assignment: CDR1 GTSNPN and CDR2 SVGIG (reference sequence). The CDR3 sequence: CAWSEQSTYEQYF. The CDR3 nucleotides read TGTGCCTGGAGCGAACAGAGTACCTACGAGCAGTACTTC.

This clonotype was observed many times. The CDR3 loop reads CASRQTPGAISGANVLTF. CDR3 bases: TGTGCCAGCAGACAAACCCCAGGGGCGATCTCTGGGGCCAACGTCCTGACTTTC. The chain employs TRBV28 and TRBJ2-6, with D perhaps matching TRBD1 (6 bases). The CDR3 extends over 18 amino acids. The germline CDR1 and CDR2 sequences are MDHEN and SYDVKM. Trimming removed 6 bases at V and 0 bases at J, with 18 bases between.

The V and J genes are TRBV20-1 and TRBJ1-1; D gene unclear. Trimming left V 3 bases short and J 2 bases short, with 10 bases between. The V gene's germline CDR1 is DFQATT and CDR2 SNEGSKA (reference sequence). This CDR3 region has 13 residues. CDR3 DNA: TGCAGTGCTAGTGTTGACCTTAACACTGAAGCTTTCTTT. Protein sequence: CSASVDLNTEAFF.

At least ten counts were recorded for this clonotype. This chain links TRBV27 with TRBJ1-5; D gene unclear. The CDR3 is made up of 13 amino acids. With 3 bases removed from V and 5 bases from J, the gap between germline ends came to 8 bases. CDR1 is MNHEY, CDR2 SMNVEV, per germline (reference sequence). The CDR3 here is CASSLVRHQPQHF. The CDR3 region has the DNA TGTGCCAGCAGTTTGGTCCGTCATCAGCCCCAGCATTTT.

This clonotype was observed at least ten times. The V and J genes are TRBV12-3 or TRBV12-4 and TRBJ1-2, with TRBD1 matching 9 bases. This CDR3 region has 15 residues. V dropped 5 bases and J dropped 4; count of bases not matched to a gene: 8. CDR3 sequence: CASSPTGGSAYGYTF. The CDR3 nucleotides read TGTGCCAGCAGTCCTACAGGGGGCTCCGCCTATGGCTACACCTTC.